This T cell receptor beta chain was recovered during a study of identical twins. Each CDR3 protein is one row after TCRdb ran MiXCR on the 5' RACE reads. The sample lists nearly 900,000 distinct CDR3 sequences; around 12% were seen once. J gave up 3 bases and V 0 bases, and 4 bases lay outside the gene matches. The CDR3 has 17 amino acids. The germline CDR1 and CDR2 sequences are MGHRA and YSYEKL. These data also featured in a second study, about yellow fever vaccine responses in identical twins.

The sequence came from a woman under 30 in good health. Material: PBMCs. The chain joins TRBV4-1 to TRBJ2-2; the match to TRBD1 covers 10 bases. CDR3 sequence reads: CASSQDWDRGYTGELFF. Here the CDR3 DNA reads TGCGCCAGCAGCCAAGACTGGGACAGGGGTTACACCGGGGAGCTGTTTTTT.